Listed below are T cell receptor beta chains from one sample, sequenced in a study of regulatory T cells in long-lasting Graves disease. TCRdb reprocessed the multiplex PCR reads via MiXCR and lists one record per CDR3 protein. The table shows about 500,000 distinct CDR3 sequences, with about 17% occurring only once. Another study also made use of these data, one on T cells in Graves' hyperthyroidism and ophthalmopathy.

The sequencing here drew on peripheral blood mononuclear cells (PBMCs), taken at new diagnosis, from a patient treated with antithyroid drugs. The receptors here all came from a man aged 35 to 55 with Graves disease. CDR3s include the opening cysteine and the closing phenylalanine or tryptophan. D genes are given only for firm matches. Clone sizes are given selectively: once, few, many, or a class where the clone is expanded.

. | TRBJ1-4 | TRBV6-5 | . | TGTGCCAGCAGTTACAGGGCGGTGGCAGCTAATGAAAAACTGTTTTTT | CASSYRAVAANEKLFF
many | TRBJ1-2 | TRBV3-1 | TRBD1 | TGTGCCAGCAGCCCCGGGACAGCCCATGGCTACACCTTC | CASSPGTAHGYTF
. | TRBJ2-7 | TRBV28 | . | TGTGCCGGCAGTTTATCTACGGCCTACGAGCAGTACTTC | CAGSLSTAYEQYF
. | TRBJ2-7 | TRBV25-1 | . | TGTGCCAGTACCGGGACGGCAGTCTACGAGCAGTACTTC | CASTGTAVYEQYF
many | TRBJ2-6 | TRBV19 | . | TGTGCCAGTAGTTTTTCCTCAACCGGGGCCAACGTCCTGACTTTC | CASSFSSTGANVLTF
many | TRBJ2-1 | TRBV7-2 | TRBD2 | TGTGCCAGCAGCCCCGGACTAGCGGATTACAATGAGCAGTTCTTC | CASSPGLADYNEQFF
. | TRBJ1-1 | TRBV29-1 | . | TGCAGCGTTGAAGATATTGGGGCTGAAGCTTTCTTT | CSVEDIGAEAFF
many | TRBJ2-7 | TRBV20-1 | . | TGCAGTGCTAGAGACGGGAGTAGCTACGAGCAGTACTTC | CSARDGSSYEQYF
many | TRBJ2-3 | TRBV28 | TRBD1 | TGTGCCAGCAGTTGGACAGGAACTCGCACAGATACGCAGTATTTT | CASSWTGTRTDTQYF
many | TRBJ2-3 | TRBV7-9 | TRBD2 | TGTGCCAGCAGCCCGGGCGGGGGATCGGCGAGCACAGATACGCAGTATTTT | CASSPGGGSASTDTQYF
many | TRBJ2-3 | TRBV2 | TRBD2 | TGTGCCAGCAGTGAAAGGGGACTAGTAACAACAGATACGCAGTATTTT | CASSERGLVTTDTQYF
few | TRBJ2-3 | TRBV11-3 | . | TGTGCCAGCAGCCCAGGACTGGGTGGAACAGATACGCAGTATTTT | CASSPGLGGTDTQYF
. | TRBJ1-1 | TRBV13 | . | TGTGCCAGCAGCTCCACTAGAATGAACACTGAAGCTTTCTTT | CASSSTRMNTEAFF
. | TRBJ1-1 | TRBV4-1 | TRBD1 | TGCGCCAGCAGCCGAGGAGGCGGACAGGGGGTGTCTGAAGCTTTCTTT | CASSRGGGQGVSEAFF
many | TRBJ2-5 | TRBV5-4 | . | TGTGCCAGCAGTAACACCGGGACAAAAGAAGAGACCCAGTACTTC | CASSNTGTKEETQYF
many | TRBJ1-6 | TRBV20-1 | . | TGCAGTGCTAAGGATTCGGGGTTCAATTCACCCCTCCACTTT | CSAKDSGFNSPLHF
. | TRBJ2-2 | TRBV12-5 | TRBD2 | TGTGCTAGTGGTTTGGTACCTGGGACTAGCGGTCCTACCGGGGAGCTGTTTTTT | CASGLVPGTSGPTGELFF
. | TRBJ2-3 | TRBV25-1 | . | TGTGCCAGCAGTGACTACAGTAACACAGATACGCAGTATTTT | CASSDYSNTDTQYF
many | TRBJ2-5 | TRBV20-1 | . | TGCAGTGCTAGCGGGACGATGAATGAAGAGACCCAGTACTTC | CSASGTMNEETQYF
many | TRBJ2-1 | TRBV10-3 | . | TGTGCCATCAGTCCGCTGACTAGTGTGGGTACCTATGAGCAGTTCTTC | CAISPLTSVGTYEQFF
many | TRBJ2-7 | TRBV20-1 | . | TGCAGTGTCGACAGCTCCTACGAGCAGTACTTC | CSVDSSYEQYF
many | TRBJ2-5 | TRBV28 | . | TGTGCCAGCAGTTCCGATCGAGAGACCCAGTACTTC | CASSSDRETQYF
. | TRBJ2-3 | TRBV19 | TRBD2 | TGTGCCAGTAGTATGGGACTAGCATCAGATACGCAGTATTTT | CASSMGLASDTQYF
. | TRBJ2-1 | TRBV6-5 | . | TGTGCCAGCAGTTACTCGACGGCCCGTGAGCAGTTCTTC | CASSYSTAREQFF
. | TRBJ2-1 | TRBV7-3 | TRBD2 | TGTGCCAGCAGCTTATCCGGGACTAGCGGTTCTAAGGTGTTCTTC | CASSLSGTSGSKVFF
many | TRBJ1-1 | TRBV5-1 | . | TGTGCCAGCAGGAGTCCATTGAACACTGAAGCTTTCTTT | CASRSPLNTEAFF
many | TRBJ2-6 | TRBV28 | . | TGTGCCAGCAGCGAGACCGGGATTCTCTCTGGGGCCAACGTCCTGACTTTC | CASSETGILSGANVLTF
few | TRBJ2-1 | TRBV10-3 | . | TGTGCCATCAGTAAAACAGGGACCTCCTACAATGAGCAGTTCTTC | CAISKTGTSYNEQFF
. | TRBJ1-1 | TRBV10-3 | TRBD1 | TGTGCCATCAGGGAGGACAGGGGCTCGAACACTGAAGCTTTCTTT | CAIREDRGSNTEAFF
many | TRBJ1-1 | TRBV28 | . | TGTGCCAGCAGTCCGATTCAGAGGAACACTGAAGCTTTCTTT | CASSPIQRNTEAFF
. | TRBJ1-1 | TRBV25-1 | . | TGTGCCAGCAGTGGTCAGAGAGGGGGGCCCCGTAACACTGAAGCTTTCTTT | CASSGQRGGPRNTEAFF